Sequencing of this TCR beta chain was carried out in a study of blood T cell repertoires in COVID-19. About the research overall: Spain, Italy and the United States supplied samples that represented acute and convalescent COVID-19.

The data were produced by immunoSEQ multiplex PCR, yet TCRdb's version contains in-frame clones alone and is incomplete. This sample carries around 260,000 clones, about 89% of them seen once, and the ten largest clones take 0.94%. CDR1 LGHDT and CDR2 YNNKEL come from the germline V gene (reference sequence). This CDR3 spans 12 amino acids. With 5 bases removed from V and 4 bases from J, the gap between germline ends came to 8 bases. The clonotype comes from a woman in her 40s who had recovered from COVID-19. Sample: peripheral blood. This sequence joins TRBV3-1 (or the pseudogene TRBV3-2) and TRBJ2-5; D is undetermined. The CDR3 DNA reads TGTGCCAGCAGCAACCTAGGAGAGACCCAGTACTTC. This sequence encodes CASSNLGETQYF.